This is a list of T cell receptor beta chains from one sample in a study of yellow fever vaccine responses in identical twins. TCRdb analysed the RT-PCR reads with MiXCR anew, one entry per CDR3 protein. Of 30,000 to 40,000 distinct CDR3 sequences listed, about 63% are singletons. The sample consisted of T cells from blood (PBMCs), unsorted or a sorted subset (not recorded which), taken before or after yellow fever vaccination (not recorded which). Every receptor here comes from a woman between 18 and 30 years old who received the yellow fever vaccine. Both conserved end residues are part of each CDR3. A D gene is named only where the DNA matches it firmly. Expanded clones get a size class; other rows say once, few or many, or leave the size out.

V gene	clone size	D gene	CDR3 length	J gene	CDR3 protein	CDR3 DNA
TRBV7-6	NA	NA	12	TRBJ1-5	CASSLEDSLAHF	TGTGCCAGCAGCTTAGAGGACAGCCTAGCGCATTTT
TRBV11-1	NA	NA	14	TRBJ1-1	CASSQSPENTEAFF	TGTGCCAGCAGCCAGTCCCCGGAGAACACTGAAGCTTTCTTT
TRBV29-1	NA	TRBD1	13	TRBJ1-3	CSALGQGGNTIYF	TGCAGCGCACTGGGACAGGGGGGAAACACCATATATTTT
TRBV11-1	NA	NA	15	TRBJ1-4	CASSPAPGLNEKLFF	TGTGCCAGCAGCCCCGCTCCAGGACTCAATGAAAAACTGTTTTTT
TRBV7-6	once	NA	12	TRBJ2-7	CASSLVAYEQYF	TGTGCCAGCAGCTTAGTGGCCTACGAGCAGTACTTC
TRBV3-1	NA	NA	14	TRBJ1-3	CASTFDGVGNTIYF	TGTGCCAGCACCTTTGACGGAGTTGGAAACACCATATATTTT
TRBV28	few	NA	11	TRBJ1-2	CASWDNYGYTF	TGTGCCAGCTGGGACAACTATGGCTACACCTTC
TRBV20-1	NA	NA	11	TRBJ2-1	CSASGYNEQFF	TGCAGTGCTAGCGGGTACAATGAGCAGTTCTTC
TRBV29-1	few	NA	15	TRBJ2-1	CSVDGSWPSYNEQFF	TGCAGCGTTGACGGCTCTTGGCCCTCCTACAATGAGCAGTTCTTC
TRBV20-1	NA	NA	14	TRBJ1-5	CSASLQFSNQPQHF	TGCAGTGCTAGTCTGCAGTTTAGCAATCAGCCCCAGCATTTT
TRBV12-3/TRBV12-4	NA	NA	13	TRBJ1-2	CASSSWNSYGYTF	TGTGCCAGCAGTTCTTGGAACTCCTATGGCTACACCTTC
TRBV4-1	NA	NA	14	TRBJ1-5	CASSQEGQSQPQHF	TGCGCCAGCAGCCAAGAGGGGCAGAGTCAGCCCCAGCATTTT
TRBV13	few	NA	15	TRBJ2-1	CASSLLQAPGNEQFF	TGTGCCAGCAGCTTATTACAGGCCCCGGGGAATGAGCAGTTCTTC
TRBV29-1	NA	NA	11	TRBJ2-3	CSVGETDTQYF	TGCAGCGTTGGAGAAACAGATACGCAGTATTTT
TRBV29-1	NA	TRBD1	13	TRBJ1-5	CSVSTGGPQPQHF	TGCAGCGTATCAACAGGGGGCCCTCAGCCCCAGCATTTT
TRBV2	NA	NA	15	TRBJ1-3	CASSEPGDSGNTIYF	TGTGCCAGCAGTGAGCCAGGAGACTCTGGAAACACCATATATTTT
TRBV3-1	NA	NA	12	TRBJ2-7	CASSPPRGEQYF	TGTGCCAGCAGCCCCCCTCGCGGCGAGCAGTACTTC
TRBV12-3/TRBV12-4	NA	TRBD2	15	TRBJ2-1	CASSLRLAAHNEQFF	TGTGCCAGCAGTTTACGACTAGCGGCCCACAATGAGCAGTTCTTC
TRBV12-3/TRBV12-4	NA	TRBD1	15	TRBJ2-1	CASSLSGQGANEQFF	TGTGCCAGCAGTTTATCCGGACAGGGGGCCAATGAGCAGTTCTTC
TRBV7-9	NA	TRBD1	15	TRBJ2-1	CASSHGTGIGTEQFF	TGTGCCAGCAGCCACGGGACAGGGATCGGCACCGAGCAGTTCTTC
TRBV27	NA	NA	16	TRBJ1-6	CASSPTVGRYNSPLHF	TGTGCCAGCAGTCCTACGGTCGGGAGGTATAATTCACCCCTCCACTTT
TRBV12-3/TRBV12-4	NA	NA	13	TRBJ2-2	CASSLGDTGELFF	TGTGCCAGCAGTTTAGGGGATACCGGGGAGCTGTTTTTT
TRBV18	NA	NA	19	TRBJ2-1	CASSPVQGHGRSVGDEQFF	TGTGCCAGCTCACCGGTACAGGGTCACGGGAGGTCTGTCGGGGATGAGCAGTTCTTC
TRBV15	once	TRBD2	16	TRBJ2-5	CATSRDGAGVVETQYF	TGTGCCACCAGCAGAGATGGAGCGGGAGTGGTTGAGACCCAGTACTTC
TRBV7-6	NA	NA	16	TRBJ2-5	CASSLGTASFQETQYF	TGTGCCAGCAGCTTAGGGACAGCAAGCTTTCAAGAGACCCAGTACTTC
TRBV15	NA	NA	13	TRBJ1-6	CATSREGNSPLHF	TGTGCCACCAGCAGAGAGGGGAATTCACCCCTCCACTTT
TRBV6-1	NA	TRBD2	15	TRBJ2-3	CASSEASGATDTQYF	TGTGCCAGCAGTGAAGCTAGCGGGGCAACAGATACGCAGTATTTT